These 27 T cell receptor beta chains were all obtained from the same sample, sequenced in a study of OX40 agonist ivuxolimab in advanced cancers. Clones were read by immunoSEQ multiplex PCR, and TCRdb kept only the in-frame ones, dropping some. This table has tens of thousands of clones, roughly nine tenths appearing once. Sequencing used CD4+ or CD8+ T cells sorted from blood, obtained in a trial of the OX40 agonist ivuxolimab. Receptor source: an adult with an advanced solid tumor such as melanoma, head and neck, liver or kidney cancer.

V is TRBV11-2 and J is TRBJ1-3; D unclear. Germline CDR1 and CDR2: SGHAT and FQNNGV. The CDR3 is 12 amino acids. The V end was cut by 5 bases, the J end by 3 bases, with 5 bases between. DNA of the CDR3: TGTGCCAGCAGCCCCCTTGGAAACACCATATATTTT. It yields the protein CASSPLGNTIYF.

The V gene is TRBV18, the J gene TRBJ2-1, with TRBD2 identical over 7 bases. CDR3 length: 16 residues. Germline loops: CDR1 KGHSH, CDR2 LQKENI. V shed 1 base, J shed 6 bases, and the junction held 9 bases outside the gene matches. The CDR3 sequence is CASSPLSPSGTNEQFF. As DNA, the CDR3 is TGTGCCAGCTCACCACTGAGCCCTAGCGGTACCAATGAGCAGTTCTTC.

Worth noting for this clone: The junction does not match germline at one end; this may be a read error. CDR3 in DNA: TGTGCTAGCAGCTTAGCGCACAGTAGAGAGACCCAGTACTTC. Its translation is CASSLAHSRETQYF. The V call is TRBV7-7, the J call TRBJ2-5; D possibly corresponds to TRBD2 (5 bases). There are 14 residues in the CDR3. Looked up from germline, CDR1 is SSHAT and CDR2 is FNYEAQ (reference sequence).

The chain couples TRBV27 to TRBJ1-1; 8 bases align to TRBD1. V gave up 5 bases and J gave up 3 bases; unmatched junction bases: 5. CDR3 size: 14 residues. The germline CDR1 and CDR2 sequences are MNHEY and SMNVEV (reference sequence). CDR3 sequence: CASSIDRGDTEAFF. The CDR3, as DNA: TGTGCCAGCAGTATTGACAGGGGCGACACTGAAGCTTTCTTT.

The chain is built from TRBV6-5 and TRBJ2-7, with 8 bases that match TRBD1. Trimming cost V 11 bases and J 3 bases; bases outside gene matches: 12. The germline CDR1 and CDR2 sequences are MNHEY and SVGAGI. The CDR3 runs to 14 residues. CDR3 nucleotide sequence: TGTGCCGCCCGGGCAGGGGGCATCAACTACGAGCAGTACTTC. Protein sequence: CAARAGGINYEQYF.

The rearrangement uses TRBV5-4 and TRBJ2-5; 7 bases agree with TRBD2. The CDR3 sequence is 15 residues long. Trimming took 1 base from V and 4 from J; bases not matched to a gene: 7. The V gene's germline CDR1 is SGHNT and CDR2 YYREEE (reference sequence). The CDR3 region has the DNA TGTGCCAGCAGCTTGAGGCCGGGGGAGGGAGAGACCCAGTACTTC. This gives the protein CASSLRPGEGETQYF.

The V call is TRBV11-2, the J call TRBJ1-6; D uncertain. This CDR3 is 14 amino acids long. Germline V gives CDR1 SGHAT, CDR2 FQNNGV. Trimming pared 3 bases from V and 8 bases from J, leaving 11 bases between. The CDR3, as DNA: TGTGCCAGCAGCTTTTCGGGAATGGATTCACCCCTCCACTTT. It specifies CASSFSGMDSPLHF.

V usage is TRBV2 and J usage is TRBJ2-7; possible D gene TRBD1, 5 bases. Trimming took off 2 bases at V and 7 bases at J, with 18 bases between the two ends. CDR3 length: 15 amino acids. Germline CDR1 and CDR2: SNHLY and FYNNEI. The CDR3 coding sequence is TGTGCCAGCAGTGAAAGGCAGGGCGGTTTTCAGGAGCAGTACTTC. Translated, it gives CASSERQGGFQEQYF.

This rearrangement joins TRBV18 to TRBJ2-7, with D perhaps assigned TRBD1 or TRBD2 (6 bases each). The CDR3 has 15 amino acids. Trimming removed 0 bases at V and 0 bases at J, with 9 bases between. Germline V gene data show CDR1 as KGHSH and CDR2 as LQKENI. The CDR3 sequence is CASSPPGGSSYEQYF. CDR3 nucleotides: TGTGCCAGCTCACCACCGGGGGGCTCCTCCTACGAGCAGTACTTC. The whole variable domain, filled in from reference TRBV18 and TRBJ2-7, reads NAGVMQNPRHLVRRRGQEARLRCSPMKGHSHVYWYRQLPEEGLKFMVYLQKENIIDESGMPKERFSAEFPKEGPSILRIQQVVRGDSAAYFCASSPPGGSSYEQYFGPGTRLTVT.

This chain uses TRBV4-1 with TRBJ1-4; the D is unclear. The CDR3 has 17 residues. V was shortened by 0 bases and J by 0 bases, with 11 bases between the two germline ends. Per germline, CDR1 MGHRA and CDR2 YSYEKL. CDR3: CASSQDAAGATNEKLFF. CDR3 in DNA: TGCGCCAGCAGCCAAGACGCCGCCGGTGCAACTAATGAAAAACTGTTTTTT.

V is TRBV28 and J is TRBJ1-5, with TRBD1 matching 7 bases. J gave up 4 bases and V 5 bases, and 11 bases lay outside the gene matches. The CDR3 covers 16 residues. Germline lookup yields CDR1 MDHEN and CDR2 SYDVKM. In nucleotides, the CDR3 is TGTGCCAGCAGTCAAGAAGGGACAGCTATTAATCAGCCCCAGCATTTT. Protein: CASSQEGTAINQPQHF.

The chain has TRBV30 and TRBJ2-3; D is perhaps TRBD1 (5 bases). Trimming removed 2 bases from V and 3 bases from J, with 9 bases in between. The CDR3 is 13 residues long. Germline CDR1 reads GTSNPN; CDR2 reads SVGIG (reference sequence). The CDR3 nucleotides are TGTGCCTGGAGTACAGGACCTACAGATACGCAGTATTTT. Translated, it gives CAWSTGPTDTQYF.

This chain connects TRBV11-2 to TRBJ2-5, with no clear D. This CDR3 is built from 12 residues. V was cut by 1 base and J by 1 base, with 1 base left in between. CDR1 SGHAT and CDR2 FQNNGV come from the germline V gene. The CDR3 spells CASSLGQETQYF. The CDR3 DNA reads TGTGCCAGCAGCTTAGGCCAAGAGACCCAGTACTTC.

The chain carries TRBV10-1 and TRBJ2-3, with D hard to call. Germline V gene data show CDR1 as WNHNN and CDR2 as SYGVQD (reference sequence). The V end was cut by 6 bases, the J end by 0 bases, with 7 bases between. The CDR3 is 13 residues long. The CDR3 sequence: CASSKTSTDTQYF. CDR3 DNA: TGCGCCAGCAGCAAGACTAGCACAGATACGCAGTATTTT.

This clone has just one count. As DNA, the CDR3 is TGTGCCAGTAGTACACCACCAGGGACTAGCGGGGGCAAAATCTCCTACAATGAGCAGTTCTTC. As protein: CASSTPPGTSGGKISYNEQFF. The chain couples TRBV19 to TRBJ2-1, with 14 bases that match TRBD2. The V segment lost 4 bases and the J segment 0 bases; nucleotides outside the gene matches: 14. Germline loops: CDR1 LNHDA, CDR2 SQIVND (reference sequence). CDR3 length: 21 residues.

J is TRBJ2-5 and V is TRBV5-4, with D perhaps assigned TRBD1 or TRBD2 (6 bases each). V gave up 0 bases and J gave up 1 base, with 7 bases separating them. The CDR3 length is 14 residues. Germline CDR1 reads SGHNT; CDR2 reads YYREEE (reference sequence). This CDR3 reads CASSLAGAQETQYF. As DNA, the CDR3 is TGTGCCAGCAGCTTGGCGGGGGCCCAAGAGACCCAGTACTTC.

The chain carries TRBV4-1 and TRBJ1-1, with 7 positions matching TRBD1. This CDR3 spans 19 amino acids. The V and J ends lost 0 bases and 3 bases, in that order; junction bases with no gene match: 16. CDR1 and CDR2 (germline): MGHRA, YSYEKL. The CDR3 reads CASSQDRDSLLGLHTEAFF. CDR3 bases: TGCGCCAGCAGCCAAGATCGGGACAGCTTATTAGGACTTCACACTGAAGCTTTCTTT.

The sample holds one count of this clone. The V call is TRBV11-2, the J call TRBJ2-7; TRBD2 agrees at 10 bases. Germline assignment: CDR1 SGHAT and CDR2 FQNNGV. CDR3 size: 15 residues. After removal of 1 base from V and 6 bases from J, the junction contained 6 bases not matched to a gene. Written as DNA, the CDR3 is TGTGCCAGCAGCTTAGGAGGGGGACTAGCGAGCGAGCAGTACTTC. Its protein is CASSLGGGLASEQYF.

This chain connects TRBV14 to TRBJ2-1; 8 bases are a match to TRBD2. The CDR3 contains 19 residues. CDR1 is SGHDN, CDR2 FVKESK, per germline. J lost 0 bases, V lost 4 bases, and 14 bases had no gene match. The DNA for the CDR3 is TGTGCCAGCAGCCCAGCCTGGAGCGGGAGAGGGAGCTCCTACAATGAGCAGTTCTTC. Its translation is CASSPAWSGRGSSYNEQFF.

The chain is built from TRBV28 and TRBJ2-2; 7 bases map to TRBD1. With V trimmed by 6 bases and J by 5 bases, 3 bases remained unmatched. CDR3 length: 13 residues. Germline V gene data show CDR1 as MDHEN and CDR2 as SYDVKM. The CDR3 loop reads CASRAGGTGELFF. In DNA form, the CDR3 reads TGTGCCAGCAGGGCAGGGGGAACCGGGGAGCTGTTTTTT.

This clone was detected only once. The DNA for the CDR3 is TGTGCCAGCAGCTTTGGGTTAGAGGGCTATGGCTACACCTTC. It specifies CASSFGLEGYGYTF. The chain carries TRBV5-5 and TRBJ1-2; D is undetermined. CDR3 length: 14 amino acids. V lost 2 bases and J 4 bases, leaving 12 bases between the germline ends. Per the germline V gene, CDR1 is SGHKS and CDR2 is YYEKEE (reference sequence).

This rearrangement joins TRBV27 to TRBJ2-1; either TRBD1 or TRBD2 may supply D (5 bases each). Germline V CDR1 and CDR2: MNHEY, SMNVEV (reference sequence). This CDR3 has 20 amino acids. V dropped 3 bases and J dropped 2 bases, with 26 bases sitting between them. The DNA of the CDR3 is TGTGCCAGCAGTTTCATACGGTTCTACGGGGCGCAGGGCCCCTACAATGAGCAGTTCTTC. Translated, it gives CASSFIRFYGAQGPYNEQFF.

This clone has just one count. This chain joins TRBV5-5 and TRBJ1-1; 7 bases align to TRBD1. CDR3 length: 14 amino acids. V gave up 1 base and J gave up 3 bases; unmatched junction bases: 3. Germline V gives CDR1 SGHKS, CDR2 YYEKEE (reference sequence). CDR3 bases: TGTGCCAGCAGCTTGCAGCAGGGGGACACTGAAGCTTTCTTT. This sequence encodes CASSLQQGDTEAFF. Combining the CDR3 with reference TRBV5-5 and TRBJ1-1 gives the whole variable domain DAGVTQSPTHLIKTRGQQVTLRCSPISGHKSVSWYQQVLGQGPQFIFQYYEKEERGRGNFPDRFSARQFPNYSSELNVNALLLGDSALYLCASSLQQGDTEAFFGQGTRLTVV.

This chain connects TRBV30 to TRBJ1-4; TRBD1 matches at 7 bases. This CDR3 has 18 amino acids. Germline loops: CDR1 GTSNPN, CDR2 SVGIG (reference sequence). The trim removed 8 bases at V and 0 bases at J, leaving 18 bases unmatched. CDR3 amino acids: CAGSPGTAFIATNEKLFF. DNA of the CDR3: TGTGCCGGCTCCCCCGGGACAGCCTTCATTGCAACTAATGAAAAACTGTTTTTT.

The chain recombines TRBV6-6 with TRBJ2-7; D might be TRBD1 or TRBD2, each matching 7 bases. Germline CDR1 MNHNY, CDR2 SVGAGI (reference sequence). The CDR3 spans 14 residues. Trimming took 7 bases from V and 5 from J, leaving 18 bases between them. The DNA for the CDR3 is TGTGCCAGCACTCCGACAGGGACTATCCACGAGCAGTACTTC. It codes for CASTPTGTIHEQYF.

The chain is built from TRBV9 and TRBJ2-6; 7 bases are a match to TRBD1. Germline CDR1 reads SGDLS; CDR2 reads YYNGEE. With V trimmed by 4 bases and J by 0 bases, 13 bases remained unmatched. The CDR3 length is 19 residues. The CDR3 is CASSPVEGAPLSGANVLTF. CDR3 nucleotides: TGTGCCAGCAGCCCCGTTGAGGGGGCGCCCCTCTCTGGGGCCAACGTCCTGACTTTC.

J is TRBJ1-6 and V is TRBV28; D is undetermined. V gave up 7 bases and J gave up 6 bases, with 10 bases separating them. The length of the CDR3 is 13 residues. Germline-derived CDR1 and CDR2 are MDHEN and SYDVKM. CDR3 sequence: CASKSQVNSPLHF. CDR3 DNA: TGTGCCAGCAAGTCACAAGTTAATTCACCCCTCCACTTT.